The 9 T cell receptor beta chains below were found in one sample sequenced in a study of cytomegalovirus exposure and HLA in healthy donors. The PCR used 60 Vbeta and 13 Jbeta primers. Assay: immunoSEQ multiplex PCR; the TCRdb copy retains only in-frame clones and omits some. This sample yields about 130,000 clones, of which 80% to 85% are seen a single time; around 1% belongs to the top ten. The sequenced material came from PBMCs. The source of these receptors is a young woman in good health and CMV-seronegative.

In this sample, this clone turned up a few times. The CDR3 region has the DNA TGCAGCGTTGAAGATCGGGAAAGGGGGCTAAATGAGCAGTTCTTC. This gives the protein CSVEDRERGLNEQFF. V gene TRBV29-1 combines with J gene TRBJ2-1, with 7 nucleotides matching TRBD1. Germline V gives CDR1 SQVTM, CDR2 ANQGSEA. The CDR3 has 15 amino acids. V trimming: 0 bases; J trimming: 7 bases; junction bases outside the gene matches: 9.

Remarks on this clone: Other DNA sequences in the same sample also yield this CDR3. The chain is built from TRBV4-3 and TRBJ1-1; 11 bases fit TRBD1. Germline assignment: CDR1 LGHNA and CDR2 YSLEER. V was clipped by 4 bases and J by 5 bases; unmatched bases: 0. The CDR3 runs to 13 residues. DNA for the CDR3: TGCGCCAGCAGCCGGGACAGGGGGACTGAAGCTTTCTTT. Amino acids: CASSRDRGTEAFF.

This chain links TRBV7-9 with TRBJ2-5; 8 nucleotides match TRBD2. V lost 2 bases and J lost 1; bases outside the gene matches: 9. This CDR3 spans 17 amino acids. Germline lookup yields CDR1 SEHNR and CDR2 FQNEAQ (reference sequence). The CDR3 loop is CASSLIEASGFQETQYF. Here the CDR3 DNA reads TGTGCCAGCAGCTTAATCGAGGCTAGCGGGTTCCAAGAGACCCAGTACTTC.

The chain couples TRBV2 to TRBJ1-4; 7 bases map to TRBD1. V lost 3 bases and J lost 4; bases outside the gene matches: 8. The CDR3 loop spans 16 amino acids. CDR1 and CDR2 from the germline V gene are SNHLY and FYNNEI. This CDR3 is CASSDRPAGGNEKLFF. In DNA form, the CDR3 reads TGTGCCAGCAGTGATCGTCCGGCAGGGGGTAATGAAAAACTGTTTTTT. Using reference TRBV2 and TRBJ1-4 for the parts outside the CDR3, the full variable domain is EPEVTQTPSHQVTQMGQEVILRCVPISNHLYFYWYRQILGQKVEFLVSFYNNEISEKSEIFDDQFSVERPDGSNFTLKIRSTKLEDSAMYFCASSDRPAGGNEKLFFGSGTQLSVL.

V and J are TRBV5-1 and TRBJ1-4; D unresolved. Germline assignment: CDR1 SGHRS and CDR2 YFSETQ. V was trimmed by 0 bases and J by 0 bases, leaving 9 bases between them. The CDR3 has 16 residues. CDR3 DNA: TGCGCCAGCAGCTTGGCGGCGGAACCAACTAATGAAAAACTGTTTTTT. Its translation is CASSLAAEPTNEKLFF.

This clone turned up a few times. The V gene is TRBV7-2, the J gene TRBJ2-7; TRBD1 agrees at 10 bases. V lost 4 bases, J lost 4 bases, and 4 bases stayed unmatched. The CDR3 is 14 amino acids. The germline CDR1 and CDR2 sequences are SGHTA and FQGNSA. The CDR3 is CASSSDRGRYEQYF. DNA of the CDR3: TGTGCCAGCAGCTCCGACAGGGGGCGTTACGAGCAGTACTTC.

J is TRBJ1-2 and V is TRBV2; no reliable D call. Germline CDR1 and CDR2: SNHLY and FYNNEI. The germline V and J ends were trimmed by 10 bases and 0 bases, with 12 bases remaining between them. This CDR3 has 13 residues. CDR3 nucleotide sequence: TGTGCCAACACCAATGCATCTAACTATGGCTACACCTTC. Its translation is CANTNASNYGYTF.

The chain joins TRBV5-6 to TRBJ2-2, with 9 bases identical to TRBD1. Trimming cost V 4 bases and J 1 base; bases outside gene matches: 5. Per germline, CDR1 SGHDT and CDR2 YYEEEE. The CDR3 runs 16 residues. CDR3 DNA sequence: TGTGCCAGCAGCATAAGGGGACAGGGGAACACCGGGGAGCTGTTTTTT. Encoded protein: CASSIRGQGNTGELFF.

The chain has TRBV6-5 and TRBJ1-2; the match to TRBD1 covers 7 bases. V lost 7 bases and J lost 5; bases outside the gene matches: 10. The CDR3 sequence is 14 residues long. CDR1 and CDR2 (germline): MNHEY, SVGAGI. CDR3 DNA sequence: TGTGCCAGCAACACACCGGGACAGCCATATGGCTACACCTTC. It encodes CASNTPGQPYGYTF.